This note documents a single TCR beta chain sequence. What it recognizes is unknown. As it was prepared, the TCRbeta library received unique molecular identifiers. MiXCR, run by TCRdb on the PCR reads, gives a single entry per CDR3 protein. In the table there are hundreds of thousands of distinct CDR3 sequences, about 10% of which are singletons. This sample was included in a study of T-cell reconstitution after alpha-beta-depleted transplantation in children. CDR1 and CDR2 (germline): SGHTA, FQGNSA. J lost 4 bases, V lost 0 bases, and 12 bases had no gene match. The CDR3 runs to 17 residues. Regarding the study as a whole: T-cell counts and diversity at one year post-transplant came mainly from newly produced T cells. Elevated TCRbeta diversity at day 60 was traced, in some patients, to surviving recipient T cells and thymic progenitors. By about two months after transplant, alpha-beta T cells reportedly arose from several hundred graft clones that had expanded.

J is TRBJ2-7 and V is TRBV7-2, with 7 nucleotides matching TRBD1. Sequenced here: PBMCs, sampled before TCRalphabeta/CD19-depleted stem cell transplant. The source is a child aged 2 to 10 with inherited bone marrow failure, due to receive a stem cell transplant. CDR3 region: CASSLASRAGGSYEQYF. The CDR3 bases are TGTGCCAGCAGCTTAGCGAGTCGGGCAGGGGGTTCGTACGAGCAGTACTTC.